This T cell receptor beta chain was identified in a study of cytomegalovirus exposure and HLA in healthy donors. As for the study in general: Approximately 180 million T cells yielded around 100 million unique TCR beta sequences, as an earlier analysis found.

With respect to this clone: The target antigen is unknown.

Study outcomes and limitations: The authors excluded some V segments, including TRBV6-2 and TRBV6-3, as indistinguishable. On later analysis, the bulk of CMV-associated TCR beta chains appeared to be HLA-restricted.

CDR1 is LNHDA and CDR2 is SQIVND in the germline V gene (reference sequence). This CDR3 has 11 amino acids. Trimming cost V 6 bases and J 3 bases, with 6 bases left between them. It was with 60 Vbeta and 13 Jbeta primers that the PCR ran. Here immunoSEQ multiplex PCR was the method, and the copy in TCRdb shows in-frame clones only, minus some. The sample has 150,000 to 200,000 clones; 75% to 90% are singletons. Sequencing was performed on PBMCs. The V and J genes are TRBV19 and TRBJ2-7, with D uncertain. This TCR was sampled from a woman aged 18 to 35 in good health and CMV-seronegative. CDR3 sequence reads: CASSVGYEQYF. The CDR3 nucleotides read TGTGCCAGTAGCGTCGGCTACGAGCAGTACTTC. Full variable domain (missing parts from reference TRBV19 and TRBJ2-7): DGGITQSPKYLFRKEGQNVTLSCEQNLNHDAMYWYRQDPGQGLRLIYYSQIVNDFQKGDIAEGYSVSREKKESFPLTVTSAQKNPTAFYLCASSVGYEQYFGPGTRLTVT.